Listed below are T cell receptor beta chains from one sample, sequenced in a study of T cell responses to AZD1222 COVID-19 vaccine. Data came from immunoSEQ multiplex PCR; TCRdb stores just in-frame clones and leaves some out. The data hold around 180,000 clones, with just under 90% observed a single time. Material: peripheral blood, obtained on day 0 of AZD1222 vaccination. These receptors were taken from an adult in good health. The CDR3 runs from the conserved cysteine through the conserved F or W. A D gene is named only where the DNA matches it firmly. Clone size is shown for a subset of rows, as once, few, many or a class of expanded clone.

DNA	CDR3	D	V	size	J
TGCAGTGCTAGTGGTCGGGGACAGAAAACCGACGAGCAGTACTTC	CSASGRGQKTDEQYF	TRBD1	TRBV20-1	.	TRBJ2-7
TGTGCCAGCCGCACTTTAAGGGTTGGGGTCAACTATGGCTACACCTTC	CASRTLRVGVNYGYTF	.	TRBV11-2	.	TRBJ1-2
TGTGCCATCACCAATAGCGGGCAAGAGACCCAGTACTTC	CAITNSGQETQYF	TRBD2	TRBV10-3	.	TRBJ2-5
TGTGCCACCAGCAGGGAAAAACAGGGGAGAGGTCAGCCCCAGCATTTT	CATSREKQGRGQPQHF	TRBD1	TRBV15	.	TRBJ1-5
TGTGCCAGCAGCTTGGGGACAGGGGAATTAGGTCAGCCCCAGCATTTT	CASSLGTGELGQPQHF	TRBD1	TRBV5-4	few	TRBJ1-5
TGTGCCAGCAGCCAGGACAGGGATTATCAGCCCCAGCATTTT	CASSQDRDYQPQHF	TRBD1	TRBV5-4	.	TRBJ1-5
TGTGCCAGTAGTTCCGCCCAGGGGGACCGGCCCCAGCATTTT	CASSSAQGDRPQHF	TRBD1	TRBV19	few	TRBJ1-5
TGTGCCAGCAGCCAGGTTGGGGGTCGCGGGAGGCCATACAATGAGCAGTTCTTC	CASSQVGGRGRPYNEQFF	TRBD2	TRBV3-1/TRBV3-2	.	TRBJ2-1
TGTGCCAGCAGTTTCCTCAGCTCGGCAACTAATGAAAAACTGTTTTTT	CASSFLSSATNEKLFF	.	TRBV28	.	TRBJ1-4
TGTGCCAGCAGTTACTTGGGGACAGGCTTCTACGAGCAGTACTTC	CASSYLGTGFYEQYF	TRBD1	TRBV6-5	.	TRBJ2-7
TGTGCCACCAGTGTTACAGGTGGAACTGAAGCTTTCTTT	CATSVTGGTEAFF	.	TRBV24-1	.	TRBJ1-1
TGTGCCAGCTCACCCAACAGCCCGGCGCACTCTGGGGCCAACGTCCTGACTTTC	CASSPNSPAHSGANVLTF	.	TRBV18	.	TRBJ2-6
TGTGCCAGCAGCCGTCCTACAAGCTCCTACGAGCAGTACTTC	CASSRPTSSYEQYF	.	TRBV28	.	TRBJ2-7
TGTGCCAGCAGTGAGACCCCGGGGGGTTGGTGGGAGACCCAGTACTTC	CASSETPGGWWETQYF	TRBD2	TRBV6-1	.	TRBJ2-5
TGTGCCAGCTCACCAATAAGAGGGGTAACCTACGAGCAGTACTTC	CASSPIRGVTYEQYF	.	TRBV18	once	TRBJ2-7
TGCGCCAGCAGCTTGAATGAACAGGGACATAATGAAAAACTGTTTTTT	CASSLNEQGHNEKLFF	.	TRBV5-1	.	TRBJ1-4
TGTGCCACCAGCCGAAGTACGGCTGAAGCTTTCTTT	CATSRSTAEAFF	.	TRBV15	.	TRBJ1-1
TGTGCCAGCAGCTTAGATGGACCCCGTCGGAATTCACCCCTCCACTTT	CASSLDGPRRNSPLHF	.	TRBV7-2	.	TRBJ1-6
TGTGCCAGCAGCCCGGCACGAGCGGGGGGGTCCTACGAGCAGTACTTC	CASSPARAGGSYEQYF	TRBD2	TRBV4-2	once	TRBJ2-7
TGTGCCAGCTCACTCGAGACAGGAGGGACCAAAAACATTCAGTACTTC	CASSLETGGTKNIQYF	.	TRBV18	.	TRBJ2-4
TGTGCCAGCAGTTACTCGTCGGGACAGGGGTATGGCTACACCTTC	CASSYSSGQGYGYTF	TRBD1	TRBV6-5	.	TRBJ1-2
TGTGCCAGCAGTTCGACCACAGGGGACACTGAAGCTTTCTTT	CASSSTTGDTEAFF	TRBD1	TRBV6-5	once	TRBJ1-1
TGTGCCAGTAGTAACCCCGGACTAGCGGGTGAGCAGTTCTTC	CASSNPGLAGEQFF	TRBD2	TRBV19	.	TRBJ2-1
TGTGCCAGCGTCGAATCGGGGAGGAACTATGGCTACACCTTC	CASVESGRNYGYTF	.	TRBV28	.	TRBJ1-2